These T cell receptor beta chains were read from a single sample in a study of blood T cell repertoires in COVID-19. Only in-frame clones appear in the TCRdb table, and some are missing; sequencing was by immunoSEQ multiplex PCR. Altogether 60,000 to 75,000 clones are present, about 85% being singletons, with the ten largest covering approximately 4.1%. The sample comprised peripheral blood. The receptors here all came from a man between 65 and 80 years old with active COVID-19. Both conserved end residues are part of each CDR3. The D gene is left open where the match is weak. Expanded clones are given a class, and other clones once, few, many or no size at all.

TRBJ1-1 TRBV18 - - TGTGCCAGCTCACCGGGACACTCGGTCCCTGAAGCTTTCTTT CASSPGHSVPEAFF
TRBJ2-1 TRBV11-2 TRBD2 - TGTGCCAGCAGCTTAGATGGGGGGGGGTACAATGAGCAGTTCTTC CASSLDGGGYNEQFF
TRBJ1-2 TRBV3-1/TRBV3-2 - - TGTGCCAGCAGCCAAGATCAAGCGTCCTATGGCTACACCTTC CASSQDQASYGYTF
TRBJ2-7 TRBV4-1 TRBD2 - TGCGCCAGCAGCCAAGATGGGGCTAGCGGGAGCCACTCCTACGAGCAGTACTTC CASSQDGASGSHSYEQYF
TRBJ2-7 TRBV25-1 TRBD2 - TGTGCCAGCAGTGGCACTAGCGCACCCTACGAGCAGTGCTTC CASSGTSAPYEQCF
TRBJ1-2 TRBV19 - - TGTGCCAGTACCGTGGGCCCGAACGGCTATGGCTACACCTTC CASTVGPNGYGYTF
TRBJ1-1 TRBV11-2 TRBD1 - TGCGCAACAGGGGGGTTGAACACTGAAGCTTTCTTT CATGGLNTEAFF
TRBJ2-7 TRBV4-3 TRBD1 - TGCGCCAGCAGCCAAGAGGGGGACAGCCACTACGAGCAGTACTTC CASSQEGDSHYEQYF
TRBJ2-3 TRBV11-3 - - TGTGCCAGCAGCCCTCGGTCAGGGGACACAGATACGCAGTATTTT CASSPRSGDTDTQYF
TRBJ1-4 TRBV6-4 TRBD1 - TGTGCCAGCAGCCACCGGGACAGGGGGGCCTATGCAACTAATGAAAAACTGTTTTTT CASSHRDRGAYATNEKLFF
TRBJ2-5 TRBV24-1 - few TGTGCCACCAGTGATGGGCGGGGGCCGTCGCGAGGGGGCCAAGAGACCCAGTACTTC CATSDGRGPSRGGQETQYF